Sequencing of this T cell receptor (beta chain) was carried out in a study of T cells in Graves' hyperthyroidism and ophthalmopathy (dated by TCRdb to 2018 to 2020). About the investigation overall: Peripheral blood samples were taken at initial diagnosis, before any treatment was given. Whether ophthalmopathy could be predicted prospectively was tested in an independent validation cohort made up of under 20 hyperthyroidism patients plus 17 patients who later progressed to ophthalmopathy. Once sampling was done, hyperthyroidism patients were given methimazole at a starting dose of 30 mg daily, whereas ophthalmopathy patients were given high-dose intravenous methylprednisolone. The paper reports TCR Vbeta CDR3 sequencing of approximately 140 peripheral blood samples: fewer than 50 ophthalmopathy, approximately 74 hyperthyroidism and around 17 progressor patients. The roughly 90 discovery patients were divided at random into training and test sets in a 7:3 ratio. In addition, the study compared T-cell repertoires in thyroid tissue and in blood from roughly 6 Graves' hyperthyroidism patients. To identify distinguishing TCR V-J signatures, a discovery cohort of some 99 patients was used, comprising roughly 45 with Graves' ophthalmopathy and some 60 with stable Graves' hyperthyroidism. Study-wide findings and limitations: Most expanded thyroid clonotypes (frequency above 0.001) were also detected in blood, a finding suggesting that blood repertoires may reflect thyroid immune responses. A model built on a 13 V-J signature distinguished ophthalmopathy from stable hyperthyroidism, reaching about 88% sensitivity and around 82% specificity in cross-validation and 80%/75% in testing. In validation, progression to ophthalmopathy was predicted by the model with roughly 69% sensitivity and 72.22% specificity, a median of about 6.8 months before onset. No statistical method was used to fix the sample size in advance, and group allocation was not hidden from the investigators.

Reading from cysteine to phenylalanine, the CDR3 counts 12 amino acids. The entry retains the CDR3 DNA only, 36 bases that are in frame from base 1. The CDR1 and CDR2 encoded by the germline V gene (reference sequence) are LNHDA and SQIVND. V loses 5 bases, J loses 9 bases, and the germline ends lie 11 bases apart. A word on this clonotype: Its antigen is currently not known. Per-base qualities were not stored, and no clone one base away is much larger.

The TCR beta CDR3 regions were amplified from RNA transcripts. The TCR CDR3 was subjected to a first round of RT-PCR using the HTBI primer set and the Qiagen OneStep RT-PCR kit. The libraries were constructed in a second round of multiplex PCR and then size-selected and purified. The libraries were sequenced on an Illumina HiSeq2000 using paired-end 100 bp reads. As for the original processing: SOAPnuke was used to process the raw data, removing reads that contained adapters or uncalled bases, had a mean Phred below 15, or lacked an exact match to the constant primer or identifier. COPE v1.2.5 was used to merge the high-quality paired reads, and each unique nucleotide sequence was defined as a clonotype. MiTCR v1.1 was used to align the clonotypes against IMGT TRBV, TRBD and TRBJ reference segments. Analysis was restricted to V-J combinations with a frequency above 0.0001, which covered 99.2% of repertoires. A TCS score was defined as the ratio of F50 (clonal expansion) to E x V (chaos), with BLOSUM62-based TCRdist applied between CDR3 peptides within each V-J. Welch's t-statistics and random forest reduced approximately 520 V-J features to 13, which were used in a naive Bayes classifier (R e1071). TCRdb took the public reads, trimmed them with fastp at Q25, ran MiXCR for clone calling and kept in-frame beta chains. Duplicate CDR3 protein sequences are folded into a single record with the most common DNA and genes. The authors' filters were not applied to this entry. The sample profile shows almost 500,000 distinct CDR3 sequences; roughly 22% of them were found once. Together, the top ten hold under 55% of the sample.

Moderately to severely active disease, a Clinical Activity Score of at least 3, a NOSPECS grade of at least 4, and a duration under 3 months were present in ophthalmopathy patients. Patients with uncontrolled infections, other autoimmune diseases, pregnancy or lactation were excluded. Diagnoses were established on the basis of clinical symptoms, serum thyroxine and TRAb, thyroid ultrasound, and orbital computed tomography. PBMCs were separated from roughly 9.6 ml of fresh peripheral blood using Ficoll-Paque density gradient centrifugation. Total RNA was extracted using Trizol reagent, and RNA quality was assessed on an Agilent 2100 Bioanalyzer.

The source is an older woman with Graves' ophthalmopathy. The specimen sequenced was blood. The sequence is built from TRBV19 and TRBJ2-1, with the D gene not clear enough to name. The DNA sequence is given as TGTGCCAGTAGTTCCCATATCAGTGAGCAGTTCTTC. Its translation reads: CASSSHISEQFF. The CDR3 plus the reference TRBV19 and TRBJ2-1 genes for the other parts give the full variable domain: DGGITQSPKYLFRKEGQNVTLSCEQNLNHDAMYWYRQDPGQGLRLIYYSQIVNDFQKGDIAEGYSVSREKKESFPLTVTSAQKNPTAFYLCASSSHISEQFFGPGTRLTVL.